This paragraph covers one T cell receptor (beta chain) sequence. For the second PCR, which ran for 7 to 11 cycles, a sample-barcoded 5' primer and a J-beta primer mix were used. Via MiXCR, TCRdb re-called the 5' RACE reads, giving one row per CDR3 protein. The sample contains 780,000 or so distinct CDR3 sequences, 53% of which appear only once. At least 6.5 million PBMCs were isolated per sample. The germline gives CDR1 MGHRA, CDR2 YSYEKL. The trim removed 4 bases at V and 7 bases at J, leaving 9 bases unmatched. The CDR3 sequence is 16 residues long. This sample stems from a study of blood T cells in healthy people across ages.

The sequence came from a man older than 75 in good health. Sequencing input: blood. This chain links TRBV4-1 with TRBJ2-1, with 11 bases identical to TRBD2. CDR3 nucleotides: TGCGCCAGCAGCCTCAGTACTAGCGGGAGTGGGAATGAGCAGTTCTTC. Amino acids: CASSLSTSGSGNEQFF.